Shown below are 8 T cell receptor beta chains from a single sample sequenced in a study of untreated major depressive disorder. Antigens for these TCRs are unknown. Study-level findings and limits: Compared with controls, depressed patients showed more TRBV05-01 (Vbeta 5.1) usage in CD4+ T cells.

Clones were read by immunoSEQ multiplex PCR, and TCRdb kept only the in-frame ones, dropping some. The sample carries about 25,000 clones, around 90% recorded once. The sequenced material came from CD4+ T cells from PBMCs. All receptors come from a woman younger than 45 with major depressive disorder.

This chain uses TRBV7-6 with TRBJ1-1; weak D call: TRBD1 (5 bases). The CDR3 length is 14 residues. Trimming stripped 4 bases from V and 0 bases from J, with 9 bases between. The germline gives CDR1 SGHVS, CDR2 FNYEAQ. The CDR3 spells CASSSQGLNTEAFF. The CDR3 DNA reads as TGTGCCAGCAGCTCGCAGGGTTTGAACACTGAAGCTTTCTTT. The full variable domain, with the rest looked up from reference TRBV7-6 and TRBJ1-1, is GAGVSQSPRYKVTKRGQDVALRCDPISGHVSLYWYRQALGQGPEFLTYFNYEAQQDKSGLPNDRFSAERPEGSISTLTIQRTEQRDSAMYRCASSSQGLNTEAFFGQGTRLTVV.

The genes are TRBV6-5 and TRBJ2-1; 8 nucleotides align to TRBD1. V lost 5 bases and J lost 2; bases outside the gene matches: 5. Per germline, CDR1 MNHEY and CDR2 SVGAGI. The CDR3 length is 15 residues. CDR3 sequence (DNA): TGTGCCAGCAGTATAACAGGGGGTCCCTACAATGAGCAGTTCTTC. Its translation: CASSITGGPYNEQFF.

This clone was recorded once. The chain uses TRBV6-4 and TRBJ2-2, with 7 bases identical to TRBD1. Germline V gene data show CDR1 as MRHNA and CDR2 as SNTAGT. The CDR3 runs to 14 residues. V shed 6 bases and J 8 bases; nucleotides not matched to a gene: 9. CDR3 bases: TGTGCCAGCAGCCCAGGACAGGCTCCGGGGGAGCTGTTTTTT. As protein: CASSPGQAPGELFF.

This clone ranks as medium-sized. This sequence joins TRBV7-8 and TRBJ1-2; TRBD1 aligns across 7 bases. V gave up 3 bases and J gave up 2 bases; unmatched junction bases: 3. This CDR3 comprises 14 residues. Per the germline V gene, CDR1 is SGHVS and CDR2 is FQNEAQ. The CDR3 bases are TGTGCCAGCAGCTTCCAGGGACAGAACTATGGCTACACCTTC. It specifies CASSFQGQNYGYTF. Based on the CDR3 plus reference TRBV7-8 and TRBJ1-2, the full variable domain is GAGVSQSPRYKVAKRGQDVALRCDPISGHVSLFWYQQALGQGPEFLTYFQNEAQLDKSGLPSDRFFAERPEGSVSTLKIQRTQQEDSAVYLCASSFQGQNYGYTFGSGTRLTVV.

This clone was seen a single time. The chain combines TRBV27 with TRBJ1-1; no clear D gene. Deletions cut 4 bases from V and 5 bases from J, with 20 bases between. Germline V gives CDR1 MNHEY, CDR2 SMNVEV (reference sequence). This CDR3 contains 16 residues. CDR3 residues: CASSSPGSPATTEAFF. CDR3 DNA: TGTGCCAGCAGTTCCCCCGGGTCCCCGGCTACAACTGAAGCTTTCTTT.

The V and J genes are TRBV6-1 and TRBJ2-1; D uncertain. V gave up 10 bases and J gave up 0 bases, with 10 bases separating them. Looked up from germline, CDR1 is MNHNS and CDR2 is SASEGT. The CDR3 spans 13 residues. CDR3 in DNA: TGTGCCACCGACCCAAGCTCCTACAATGAGCAGTTCTTC. This encodes CATDPSSYNEQFF.

This chain uses TRBV27 with TRBJ1-2; D not resolved. CDR3 length equals 15 residues. Germline CDR1 reads MNHEY; CDR2 reads SMNVEV (reference sequence). The ends were cut back, 4 bases at V and 4 bases at J, with 16 bases in the middle. For the CDR3, the DNA is TGTGCCAGCAGTTCCACGCCGCGGGGTTTCTATGGCTACACCTTC. Residues: CASSSTPRGFYGYTF.

This sequence joins TRBV4-3 and TRBJ1-4; D remains ambiguous. CDR1 LGHNA and CDR2 YSLEER come from the germline V gene. The germline V and J ends were trimmed by 1 base and 3 bases, with 9 bases remaining between them. The CDR3 runs 15 residues. In nucleotides, the CDR3 is TGCGCCAGCAGCCAAGCTTCGGCTTCTAATGAAAAACTGTTTTTT. Its protein is CASSQASASNEKLFF.